This T cell receptor beta chain was retrieved from a study of vaccination effects on CD4 cells after COVID-19. Study-level results: Clones induced by infection and by vaccine showed marked clonal contraction late after vaccination.

After expansion with viral peptide pools in the ViraFEST assay, antigen-specific CD4+ T cells were sequenced. It was after roughly ten days of culture that CD4+ T cells were isolated. Recipients of the vaccine had no prior SARS-CoV-2 infection and negative nucleocapsid antibodies. Peptides at around 10 ug/ml and IL-2 at 10 IU/ml were added to fewer than 2.5 million PBMC per well. CDR1 is MNHEY, CDR2 SMNVEV, per germline (reference sequence). The CDR3 consists of 13 residues. V lost 8 bases and J 4 bases, leaving 13 bases between the germline ends. Some clones are missing from TCRdb's copy, which holds only in-frame ones; the method was immunoSEQ multiplex PCR. The repertoire has about 73,000 clones, under 80% of them found once; the top ten carry more than 9%. Remarks on this clone: The target antigen is unknown.

The chain combines TRBV27 with TRBJ2-3; maybe TRBD1 (6 bases). The TCR comes from a human donor who received a COVID-19 vaccine. The sample was CD4+ T cells from PBMCs cultured with SARS-CoV-2 spike peptides, taken before COVID-19 vaccination. CDR3 bases: TGTGCCAGCCGACAGGTCTCGGCAGATACGCAGTATTTT. This gives the protein CASRQVSADTQYF.